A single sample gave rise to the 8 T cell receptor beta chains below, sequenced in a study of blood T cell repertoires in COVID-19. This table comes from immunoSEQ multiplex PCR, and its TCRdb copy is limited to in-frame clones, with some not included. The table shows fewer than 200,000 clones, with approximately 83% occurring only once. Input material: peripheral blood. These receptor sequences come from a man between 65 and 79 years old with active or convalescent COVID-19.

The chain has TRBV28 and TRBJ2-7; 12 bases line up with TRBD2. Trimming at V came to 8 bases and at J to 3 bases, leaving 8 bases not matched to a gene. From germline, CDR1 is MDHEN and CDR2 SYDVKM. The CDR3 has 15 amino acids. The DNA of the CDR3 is TGTGCCAGCCGTACTAGCGGGAGGACTAACTACGAGCAGTACTTC. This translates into CASRTSGRTNYEQYF.

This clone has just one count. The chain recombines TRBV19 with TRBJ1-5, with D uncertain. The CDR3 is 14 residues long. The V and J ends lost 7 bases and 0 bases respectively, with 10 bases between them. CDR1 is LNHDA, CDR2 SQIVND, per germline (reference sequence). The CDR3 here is CASTPGLSNQPQHF. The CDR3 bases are TGTGCCAGTACCCCAGGACTTAGCAATCAGCCCCAGCATTTT. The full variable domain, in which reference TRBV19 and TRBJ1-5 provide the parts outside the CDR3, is DGGITQSPKYLFRKEGQNVTLSCEQNLNHDAMYWYRQDPGQGLRLIYYSQIVNDFQKGDIAEGYSVSREKKESFPLTVTSAQKNPTAFYLCASTPGLSNQPQHFGDGTRLSIL.

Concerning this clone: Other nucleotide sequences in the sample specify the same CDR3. The CDR3 protein is CASSVRQGNTEAFF. The CDR3 nucleotides are TGTGCCAGCAGCGTCAGACAGGGAAACACTGAAGCTTTCTTT. V usage is TRBV9 and J usage is TRBJ1-1; 7 bases align to TRBD1. V dropped 2 bases and J dropped 2; count of bases not matched to a gene: 3. Germline CDR1 SGDLS, CDR2 YYNGEE. This CDR3 region has 14 residues.

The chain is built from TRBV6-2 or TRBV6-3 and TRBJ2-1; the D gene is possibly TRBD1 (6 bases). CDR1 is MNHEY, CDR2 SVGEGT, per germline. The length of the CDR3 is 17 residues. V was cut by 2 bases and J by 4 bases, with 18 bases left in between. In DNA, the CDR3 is TGTGCCAGCAGTTACCACCAGGGGTCGGCCCCTTACAATGAGCAGTTCTTC. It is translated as CASSYHQGSAPYNEQFF.

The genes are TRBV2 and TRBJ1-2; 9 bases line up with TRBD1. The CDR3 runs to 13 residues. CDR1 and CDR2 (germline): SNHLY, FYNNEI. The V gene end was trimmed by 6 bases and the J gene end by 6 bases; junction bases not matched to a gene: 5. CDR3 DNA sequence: TGTGCCAGCAGGGACAGGGGTTTTGATGGCTACACCTTC. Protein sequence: CASRDRGFDGYTF.

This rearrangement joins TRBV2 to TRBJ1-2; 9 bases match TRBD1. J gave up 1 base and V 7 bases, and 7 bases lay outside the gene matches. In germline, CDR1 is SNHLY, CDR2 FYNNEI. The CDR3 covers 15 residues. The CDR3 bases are TGTGCCAGCAAAATAGGACAGGGGCTTAACTATGGCTACACCTTC. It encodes CASKIGQGLNYGYTF.

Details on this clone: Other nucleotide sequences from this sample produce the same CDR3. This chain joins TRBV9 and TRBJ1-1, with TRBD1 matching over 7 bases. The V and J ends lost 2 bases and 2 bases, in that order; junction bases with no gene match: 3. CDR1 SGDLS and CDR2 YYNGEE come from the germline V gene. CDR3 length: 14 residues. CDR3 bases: TGTGCCAGCAGCGTCCAGGGGGGAAACACTGAAGCTTTCTTT. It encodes CASSVQGGNTEAFF.

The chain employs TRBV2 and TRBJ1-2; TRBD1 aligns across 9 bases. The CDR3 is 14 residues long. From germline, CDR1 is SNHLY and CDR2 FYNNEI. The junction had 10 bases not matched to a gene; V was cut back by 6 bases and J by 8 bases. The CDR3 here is CASRADRGVEGYTF. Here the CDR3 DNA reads TGTGCCAGCAGGGCAGACAGGGGGGTAGAGGGCTACACCTTC.